This TCR beta chain was sequenced during a study of blood T cells in healthy people across ages. This CDR3 region has 13 residues. Trimming took off 2 bases at V and 1 base at J, with 4 bases between the two ends. Alongside a J-beta primer mix, a sample-barcoded 5' primer served in a second PCR lasting roughly 7 to 11 cycles. Using its own MiXCR run on the 5' RACE reads, TCRdb lists one record per CDR3 protein. The table lists under 800,000 distinct CDR3 sequences, under 25% of them singletons. The V gene is TRBV12-3 or TRBV12-4, the J gene TRBJ2-3; D gene ambiguous. What was sequenced was blood. The receptor comes from a man between 65 and 85 years old in good health. CDR3: CASSLRRTDTQYF. In nucleotides, the CDR3 is TGTGCCAGCAGTTTACGCCGCACAGATACGCAGTATTTT.